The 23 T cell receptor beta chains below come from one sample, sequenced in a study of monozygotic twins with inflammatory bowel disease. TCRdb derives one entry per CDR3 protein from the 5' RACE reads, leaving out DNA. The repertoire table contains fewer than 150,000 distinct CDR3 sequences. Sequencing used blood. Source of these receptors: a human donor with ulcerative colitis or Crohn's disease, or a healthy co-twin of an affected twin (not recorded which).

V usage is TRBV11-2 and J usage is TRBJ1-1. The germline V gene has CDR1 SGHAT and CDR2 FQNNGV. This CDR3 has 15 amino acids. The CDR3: CASSLAGSRNTEAFF.

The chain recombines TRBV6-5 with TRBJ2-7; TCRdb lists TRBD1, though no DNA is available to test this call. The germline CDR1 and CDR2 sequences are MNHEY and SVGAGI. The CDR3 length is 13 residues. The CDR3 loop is CASRRTGNHEQYF.

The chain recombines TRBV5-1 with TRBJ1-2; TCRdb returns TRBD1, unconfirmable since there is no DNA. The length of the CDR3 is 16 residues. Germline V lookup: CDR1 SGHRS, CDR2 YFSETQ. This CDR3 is CASSLEQELNTGGYTF.

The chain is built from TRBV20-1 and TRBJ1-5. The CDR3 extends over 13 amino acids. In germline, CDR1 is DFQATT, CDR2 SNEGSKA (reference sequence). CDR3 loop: CSARGREGQPQHF.

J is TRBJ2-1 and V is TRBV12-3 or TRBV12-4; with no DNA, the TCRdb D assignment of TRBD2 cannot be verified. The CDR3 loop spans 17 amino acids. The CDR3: CASSLAGPGLAGASRFF.

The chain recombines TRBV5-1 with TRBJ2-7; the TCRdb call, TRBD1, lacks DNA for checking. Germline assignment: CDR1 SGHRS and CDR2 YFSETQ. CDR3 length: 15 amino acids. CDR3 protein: CASSLEAGVSYEQYF.

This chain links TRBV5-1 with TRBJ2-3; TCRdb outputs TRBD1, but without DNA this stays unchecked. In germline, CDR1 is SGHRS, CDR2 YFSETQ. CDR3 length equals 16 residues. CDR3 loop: CASSLDASPSTDTQYF.

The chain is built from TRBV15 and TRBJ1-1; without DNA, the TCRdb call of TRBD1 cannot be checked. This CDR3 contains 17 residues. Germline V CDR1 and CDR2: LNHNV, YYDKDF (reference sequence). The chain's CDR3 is CATSIQRGSRVRTEAFF.

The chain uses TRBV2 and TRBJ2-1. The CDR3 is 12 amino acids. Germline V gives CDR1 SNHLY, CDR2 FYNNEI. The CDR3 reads CASTQEKNEQFF. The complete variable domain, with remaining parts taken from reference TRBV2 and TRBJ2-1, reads EPEVTQTPSHQVTQMGQEVILRCVPISNHLYFYWYRQILGQKVEFLVSFYNNEISEKSEIFDDQFSVERPDGSNFTLKIRSTKLEDSAMYFCASTQEKNEQFFGPGTRLTVL.

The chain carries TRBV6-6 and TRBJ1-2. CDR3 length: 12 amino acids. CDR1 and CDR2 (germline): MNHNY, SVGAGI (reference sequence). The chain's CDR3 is CASSYSDDGYTF.

CDR3 residues: CASSLWDRDYGYTF. The rearrangement links TRBV5-5 to TRBJ1-2; TCRdb's assignment of TRBD1 cannot be checked, as there is no DNA. The CDR3 covers 14 residues. Germline V gene data show CDR1 as SGHKS and CDR2 as YYEKEE (reference sequence).

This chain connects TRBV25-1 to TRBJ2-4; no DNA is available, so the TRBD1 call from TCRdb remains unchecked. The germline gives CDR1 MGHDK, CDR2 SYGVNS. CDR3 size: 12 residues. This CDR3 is CASSRAGDIQYF.

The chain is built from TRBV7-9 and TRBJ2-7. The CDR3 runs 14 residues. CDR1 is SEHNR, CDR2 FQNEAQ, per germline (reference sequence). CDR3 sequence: CASRSTRDSYERYF.

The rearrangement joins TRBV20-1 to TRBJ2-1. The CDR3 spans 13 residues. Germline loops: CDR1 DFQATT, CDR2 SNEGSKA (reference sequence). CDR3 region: CSARDTVHNEQFF.

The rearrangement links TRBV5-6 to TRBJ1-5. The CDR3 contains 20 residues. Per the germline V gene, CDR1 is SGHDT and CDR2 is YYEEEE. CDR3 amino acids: CASSFRGYSSPRDGNQPQHF.

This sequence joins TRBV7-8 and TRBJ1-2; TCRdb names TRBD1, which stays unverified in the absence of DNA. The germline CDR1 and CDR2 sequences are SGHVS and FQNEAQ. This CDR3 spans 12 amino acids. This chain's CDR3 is CASSWDSYGYTF.

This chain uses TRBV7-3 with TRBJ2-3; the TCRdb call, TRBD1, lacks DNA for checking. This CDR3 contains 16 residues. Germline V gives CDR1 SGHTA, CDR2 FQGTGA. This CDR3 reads CASSLRGTAGEDTQYF.

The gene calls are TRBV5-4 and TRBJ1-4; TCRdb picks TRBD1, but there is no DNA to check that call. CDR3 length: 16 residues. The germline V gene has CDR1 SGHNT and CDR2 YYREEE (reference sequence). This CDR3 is CASSLLGGAGNEKLFF. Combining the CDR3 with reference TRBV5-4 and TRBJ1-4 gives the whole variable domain ETGVTQSPTHLIKTRGQQVTLRCSSQSGHNTVSWYQQALGQGPQFIFQYYREEENGRGNFPPRFSGLQFPNYSSELNVNALELDDSALYLCASSLLGGAGNEKLFFGSGTQLSVL.

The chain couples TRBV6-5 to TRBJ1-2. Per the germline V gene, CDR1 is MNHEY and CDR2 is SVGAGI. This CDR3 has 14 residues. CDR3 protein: CASSYSTSDYGYTF.

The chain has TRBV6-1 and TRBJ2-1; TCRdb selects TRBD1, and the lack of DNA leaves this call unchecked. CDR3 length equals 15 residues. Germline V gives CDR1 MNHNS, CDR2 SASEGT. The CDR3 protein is CASSLDPGSYNEQFF.

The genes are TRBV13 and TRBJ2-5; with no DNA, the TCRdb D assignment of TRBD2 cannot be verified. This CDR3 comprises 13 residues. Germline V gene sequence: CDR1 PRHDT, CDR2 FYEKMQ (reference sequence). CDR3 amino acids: CASSSRLVETQYF.

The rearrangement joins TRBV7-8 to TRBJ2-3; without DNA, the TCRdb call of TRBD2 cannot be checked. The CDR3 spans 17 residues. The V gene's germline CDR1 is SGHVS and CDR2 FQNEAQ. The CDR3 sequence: CASSLVGRAAGFDTQYF.

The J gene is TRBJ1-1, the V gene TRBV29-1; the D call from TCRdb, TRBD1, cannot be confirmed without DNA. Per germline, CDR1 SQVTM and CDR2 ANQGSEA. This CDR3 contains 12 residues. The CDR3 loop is CSIRQENTEAFF. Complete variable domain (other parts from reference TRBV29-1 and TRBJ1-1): SAVISQKPSRDICQRGTSLTIQCQVDSQVTMMFWYRQQPGQSLTLIATANQGSEATYESGFVIDKFPISRPNLTFSTLTVSNMSPEDSSIYLCSIRQENTEAFFGQGTRLTVV.